This passage covers 4 T cell receptor beta chains from one sample sequenced in a study of radiotherapy plus CTLA-4 blockade in lung cancer. TCRdb keeps only in-frame clones here, not all; method: immunoSEQ multiplex PCR. The sample includes approximately 37,000 clones, roughly 75% of them seen just once. This material consisted of peripheral blood, taken from a patient treated with radiotherapy plus ipilimumab. These receptors were collected from a human donor with non-small cell lung cancer who had stable disease on radiotherapy plus ipilimumab.

The V call is TRBV6-6, the J call TRBJ2-7; 9 bases are a match to TRBD2. The germline CDR1 and CDR2 sequences are MNHNY and SVGAGI (reference sequence). The CDR3 sequence is 14 residues long. V lost 5 bases, J lost 7 bases, and 9 bases stayed unmatched. DNA of the CDR3: TGTGCCAGCAGTATAGCGGGAGTGCGGGGGGAGCAGTACTTC. Translation gives CASSIAGVRGEQYF.

The sample holds one count of this clone. In DNA form, the CDR3 reads TGTGCCAGCAGCCAAGGCGGTAGGGGAATTAACTTTGGGGCCAACGTCCTGACTTTC. Translated: CASSQGGRGINFGANVLTF. V is TRBV14 and J is TRBJ2-6; D is perhaps TRBD1 (5 bases). V was shortened by 1 base and J by 3 bases, with 19 bases between the two germline ends. The length of the CDR3 is 19 residues. Germline V gene sequence: CDR1 SGHDN, CDR2 FVKESK.

The chain joins TRBV29-1 to TRBJ2-2; 8 positions match TRBD1. Trimming at V came to 5 bases and at J to 0 bases, leaving 5 bases not matched to a gene. CDR1 and CDR2 (germline): SQVTM, ANQGSEA. This CDR3 region has 15 residues. The CDR3 DNA is TGCAGCGTTCGGACAGGGTGGGCGAACACCGGGGAGCTGTTTTTT. It yields the protein CSVRTGWANTGELFF.

The V and J genes are TRBV15 and TRBJ2-7; maybe TRBD2 (6 bases). Germline CDR1 LNHNV, CDR2 YYDKDF (reference sequence). The CDR3 is 12 amino acids. Trimming took off 6 bases at V and 3 bases at J, with 9 bases between the two ends. CDR3 residues: CATSQEGYEQYF. CDR3 nucleotide sequence: TGTGCCACCAGTCAGGAGGGCTACGAGCAGTACTTC.